The text below deals with one T cell receptor (beta chain). Its antigen is not identified. These data belong to a study of cytomegalovirus exposure and HLA in healthy donors. Points from the study as a whole: Later analysis revealed greater clonal expansion in HLA-associated TCR beta chains than in equally common others. Per published accounts, TCR beta sequences correctly predicted the HLA-A and HLA-B alleles of most subjects.

The V and J ends lost 3 bases and 5 bases, in that order; junction bases with no gene match: 7. The germline V gene has CDR1 SNHLY and CDR2 FYNNEI. The CDR3 extends over 14 amino acids. This PCR relied on a set of 60 Vbeta primers and 13 Jbeta primers. Using immunoSEQ multiplex PCR, the repertoire was profiled, and TCRdb retains in-frame clones only, with some absent. Found here are 250,000 to 350,000 clones, 86% of them singletons; the top ten hold roughly 4%. This rearrangement joins TRBV2 to TRBJ2-7; 7 nucleotides agree with TRBD2. This clonotype originated in a man aged 40-55 years in good health and CMV-seropositive. The sequenced material came from PBMCs. This CDR3 is CASSDRASGDEQYF. CDR3 sequence (DNA): TGTGCCAGCAGTGACAGGGCTAGCGGCGACGAGCAGTACTTC.